These 27 T cell receptor beta chains share one sample of origin, sequenced in a study of molecular identifiers for immune sequencing clone quantification. TCRdb redid the calling of the PCR reads with MiXCR, one entry per CDR3 protein. The table shows about half a million distinct CDR3 sequences, with over 20% occurring only once. Specimen: naive CD8+ T cells from blood, with Jurkat cell RNA spiked in. Indicated subset: FACS-sorted CD8+CD4-CCR7+CD45RA+ naive T cells. The receptors stem from a human donor in good health. Some libraries in this study had Jurkat cell RNA spiked in.

This clonotype was seen at least ten times. This rearrangement joins TRBV20-1 to TRBJ1-1; D remains ambiguous. This CDR3 region has 12 residues. Germline CDR1 DFQATT, CDR2 SNEGSKA (reference sequence). Trimming shortened V by 3 bases and J by 1 base, and 6 bases separated the two germline ends. The CDR3 bases are TGCAGTGCTAGGAAAAAGAACACTGAAGCTTTCTTT. Residues: CSARKKNTEAFF.

The gene calls are TRBV19 and TRBJ2-7, with 9 bases that match TRBD2. V was pared by 3 bases and J by 6 bases, with 3 bases of the junction left unmatched. CDR1 LNHDA and CDR2 SQIVND come from the germline V gene (reference sequence). This CDR3 is 13 amino acids long. For the CDR3, the DNA is TGTGCCAGTAGTATTAGCGGGAGTAGCGAGCAGTACTTC. Translating gives CASSISGSSEQYF.

This clonotype showed up just a few times. J is TRBJ2-3 and V is TRBV2; a possible D gene is TRBD1 (6 bases). The germline gives CDR1 SNHLY, CDR2 FYNNEI. The V end lost 6 bases, the J end lost 3 bases, and 13 bases lay between the germline ends. This CDR3 region has 14 residues. CDR3 sequence (DNA): TGTGCCAGCAGCGCCCGAAGGGGGACAGATACGCAGTATTTT. Encoded protein: CASSARRGTDTQYF.

This clonotype was recorded many times. CDR3 sequence: CASSYSSPGYYNSPLHF. The CDR3 coding sequence is TGTGCCAGCAGTTACTCGTCCCCCGGGTATTATAATTCACCCCTCCACTTT. The chain couples TRBV6-6 to TRBJ1-6; D gene ambiguous. V shed 0 bases and J shed 4 bases, with 13 bases lying between them. This CDR3 region has 17 residues. CDR1 is MNHNY and CDR2 is SVGAGI in the germline V gene (reference sequence).

In this sample, this clonotype turned up many times. The J gene is TRBJ1-1, the V gene TRBV4-1, with unresolved D. Germline-derived CDR1 and CDR2 are MGHRA and YSYEKL. This CDR3 spans 11 amino acids. Trimming stripped 6 bases from V and 4 bases from J, with 6 bases between. The CDR3 protein is CASRSPTEAFF. The CDR3 nucleotides are TGCGCCAGCAGATCCCCCACTGAAGCTTTCTTT.

About this clonotype itself: Since no conserved phenylalanine or tryptophan closes the CDR3, a read error is the likely cause. V and J are TRBV19 and TRBJ2-7; 9 bases fit TRBD1. CDR1 and CDR2 from the germline V gene are LNHDA and SQIVND (reference sequence). The ends lost 3 bases at V and 3 bases at J; junction bases unmatched: 6. This CDR3 comprises 15 residues. The CDR3 is CASSIGTGPLYEQYI. The CDR3 nucleotides are TGTGCCAGTAGTATTGGGACAGGGCCTCTCTACGAGCAGTACATC.

This clonotype appeared many times. This sequence joins TRBV29-1 and TRBJ2-5; 10 bases align to TRBD2. V lost 7 bases to trimming and J lost 5 bases; unmatched junction nucleotides: 7. The CDR3 has 13 amino acids. The germline V gene encodes CDR1 SQVTM and CDR2 ANQGSEA. The CDR3 protein is CSGRLAGVETQYF. CDR3 in DNA: TGCAGCGGACGGCTAGCGGGAGTGGAGACCCAGTACTTC. Full variable domain (rest looked up from reference TRBV29-1 and TRBJ2-5): SAVISQKPSRDICQRGTSLTIQCQVDSQVTMMFWYRQQPGQSLTLIATANQGSEATYESGFVIDKFPISRPNLTFSTLTVSNMSPEDSSIYLCSGRLAGVETQYFGPGTRLLVL.

V usage is TRBV5-6 and J usage is TRBJ1-5; D might be TRBD1 (5 bases). The ends were cut back, 1 base at V and 3 bases at J, with 11 bases in the middle. The germline V gene has CDR1 SGHDT and CDR2 YYEEEE. The CDR3 runs 15 residues. The CDR3: CASSLWQGFNQPQHF. CDR3 sequence (DNA): TGTGCCAGCAGCTTGTGGCAGGGCTTCAATCAGCCCCAGCATTTT.

In its sample, this clonotype was seen a few times. The rearrangement joins TRBV28 to TRBJ1-4; D is unresolved. The CDR3 extends over 14 amino acids. The germline V gene encodes CDR1 MDHEN and CDR2 SYDVKM. The V and J ends lost 3 bases and 4 bases respectively, with 9 bases between them. The DNA for the CDR3 is TGTGCCAGCAGTTTTGGTCGCAATAATGAAAAACTGTTTTTT. It codes for CASSFGRNNEKLFF.

This chain uses TRBV4-3 with TRBJ2-3, with D unresolved. Germline V lookup: CDR1 LGHNA, CDR2 YSLEER. V was shortened by 0 bases and J by 1 base, with 5 bases between the two germline ends. The CDR3 is made up of 14 amino acids. The DNA for the CDR3 is TGCGCCAGCAGCCAAGATTTCGGCACAGATACGCAGTATTTT. Translating gives CASSQDFGTDTQYF.

CDR3 nucleotide sequence: TGTGCCAGCAGCCCCCGGGACTCAATCGATGAGCAGTTCTTC. Its protein is CASSPRDSIDEQFF. The chain combines TRBV7-2 with TRBJ2-1; perhaps TRBD2 as D (6 bases). With 5 bases removed from V and 8 bases from J, the gap between germline ends came to 16 bases. Germline V CDR1 and CDR2: SGHTA, FQGNSA. There are 14 residues in the CDR3.

This clonotype was picked up a small number of times. The chain has TRBV27 and TRBJ2-3; 8 nucleotides line up with TRBD2. The CDR3 has 16 amino acids. The V segment lost 1 base and the J segment 5 bases; nucleotides outside the gene matches: 8. Per the germline V gene, CDR1 is MNHEY and CDR2 is SMNVEV (reference sequence). CDR3 sequence: CASSLWSGSGLDTQYF. The CDR3 nucleotides are TGTGCCAGCAGTTTATGGAGCGGGAGCGGATTAGATACGCAGTATTTT.

The chain has TRBV4-3 and TRBJ1-2; D is perhaps TRBD1 (5 bases). With 0 bases removed from V and 4 bases from J, the gap between germline ends came to 18 bases. This CDR3 is built from 17 residues. CDR1 LGHNA and CDR2 YSLEER come from the germline V gene. CDR3: CASSQEASPTVFYGYTF. DNA for the CDR3: TGCGCCAGCAGCCAAGAGGCCTCCCCGACAGTCTTCTATGGCTACACCTTC.

This clonotype was recorded many times. The V and J genes are TRBV9 and TRBJ2-7; 10 bases map to TRBD2. Trimming took 3 bases from V and 4 from J; bases not matched to a gene: 4. The CDR3 loop spans 14 amino acids. The V gene's germline CDR1 is SGDLS and CDR2 YYNGEE. The CDR3 coding sequence is TGTGCCAGCAGCGCCGGGACTAGCGAGTACGAGCAGTACTTC. Its translation is CASSAGTSEYEQYF.

The rearrangement joins TRBV20-1 to TRBJ2-7, with TRBD2 matching over 8 bases. Trimming took 1 base from V and 1 from J; bases not matched to a gene: 9. The CDR3 is 16 amino acids. Germline values: CDR1 DFQATT, CDR2 SNEGSKA (reference sequence). The CDR3 DNA sequence: TGCAGTGCTAGAGTTTCGGGACTAGGTTTTTCCTACGAGCAGTACTTC. Translating gives CSARVSGLGFSYEQYF.

This clonotype was detected many times. The chain combines TRBV20-1 with TRBJ2-3; D is ambiguous. CDR1 DFQATT and CDR2 SNEGSKA come from the germline V gene (reference sequence). The ends were cut back, 4 bases at V and 9 bases at J, with 5 bases in the middle. The CDR3 has 9 amino acids. DNA of the CDR3: TGCAGTGCTACACGAACGCAGTATTTT. Translation gives CSATRTQYF.

Details on this clonotype: The CDR3 carries no conserved terminal phenylalanine or tryptophan, so it likely arises from a read error. The genes are TRBV13 and TRBJ2-2, with 9 nucleotides matching TRBD2. The V gene end was trimmed by 0 bases and the J gene end by 4 bases; junction bases not matched to a gene: 3. CDR1 PRHDT and CDR2 FYEKMQ come from the germline V gene (reference sequence). There are 16 residues in the CDR3. CDR3 amino acids: CASSLGLAGRTGELFS. In nucleotides, the CDR3 is TGTGCCAGCAGCTTAGGGCTAGCGGGGCGCACCGGGGAGCTGTTTTCT.

The genes are TRBV20-1 and TRBJ2-7, with TRBD1 as a possible D gene (6 bases). Germline V CDR1 and CDR2: DFQATT, SNEGSKA (reference sequence). The germline V and J ends were trimmed by 6 bases and 3 bases, with 15 bases remaining between them. The CDR3 is 13 amino acids. The CDR3 sequence is CSAPSRDNYEQYF. The CDR3 region has the DNA TGCAGTGCCCCCTCAAGGGACAACTACGAGCAGTACTTC.

V usage is TRBV30 and J usage is TRBJ2-3; 8 nucleotides match TRBD2. Germline lookup yields CDR1 GTSNPN and CDR2 SVGIG (reference sequence). J was trimmed by 6 bases and V by 5 bases; bases with no gene match: 13. The CDR3 contains 15 residues. The CDR3 is CAWDQSGSIIDTQYF. As DNA, the CDR3 is TGTGCCTGGGACCAGAGCGGGAGTATTATCGATACGCAGTATTTT.

This clonotype was observed many times. The chain recombines TRBV7-2 with TRBJ2-7, with D tentatively TRBD1 or TRBD2 (5 bases each). V was trimmed by 5 bases and J by 4 bases, leaving 9 bases between them. The CDR3 spans 12 residues. CDR1 is SGHTA and CDR2 is FQGNSA in the germline V gene. This CDR3 reads CASSPWGYEQYF. CDR3 in DNA: TGTGCCAGCAGCCCCTGGGGGTACGAGCAGTACTTC.

Turning to this clonotype: This may be a read error, as it is one base from a much larger clone. This chain connects TRBV5-1 to TRBJ2-5; D is possibly TRBD1 or TRBD2 (5 bases each). The CDR3 runs 15 residues. Trimming pared 0 bases from V and 1 base from J, leaving 10 bases between. Per germline, CDR1 SGHRS and CDR2 YFSETQ. The CDR3 is CASSLVGTAQETQYF. The CDR3 DNA reads as TGCGCCAGCAGCTTGGTAGGGACGGCCCAAGAGACCCAGTACTTC.

This clonotype was seen many times. The CDR3 reads CASSSTTRAKNIQYF. The CDR3 DNA follows: TGTGCCAGCAGCTCGACGACTCGGGCCAAAAACATTCAGTACTTC. The rearrangement joins TRBV7-9 to TRBJ2-4, with no clear D. Germline V lookup: CDR1 SEHNR, CDR2 FQNEAQ (reference sequence). The CDR3 spans 15 residues. V lost 4 bases, J lost 1 base, and 11 bases lay in between.

As concerns this clonotype: This could be a read error, since a much larger clone is one nucleotide away. The genes are TRBV7-6 and TRBJ1-3; 8 nucleotides align to TRBD1. Germline V gene data show CDR1 as SGHVS and CDR2 as FNYEAQ. This CDR3 comprises 15 residues. This CDR3 is CASSGTGVIGSTIYF. CDR3 DNA sequence: TGTGCCAGCAGCGGGACAGGAGTAATCGGAAGCACCATATATTTT.

This clonotype turned up a few times. The V gene is TRBV6-6, the J gene TRBJ2-1; D perhaps matches TRBD1 (6 bases). Trimming shortened V by 2 bases and J by 1 base, and 12 bases separated the two germline ends. The CDR3 has 16 residues. Germline CDR1 MNHNY, CDR2 SVGAGI (reference sequence). The CDR3 sequence: CASSYLGTLSYNEQFF. CDR3 coding DNA: TGTGCCAGCAGTTACCTTGGGACATTATCCTACAATGAGCAGTTCTTC.

This clonotype was seen a handful of times. The chain joins TRBV3-1 to TRBJ1-6; TRBD1 matches 8 bases. The ends lost 4 bases at V and 0 bases at J; junction bases unmatched: 5. Germline CDR1 LGHDT, CDR2 YNNKEL (reference sequence). CDR3 length: 17 residues. The CDR3 DNA reads as TGTGCCAGCAGCCCCGAAGGGACAGGCTCCTATAATTCACCCCTCCACTTT. Translation: CASSPEGTGSYNSPLHF.

Ten or more counts support this clonotype. V usage is TRBV5-4 and J usage is TRBJ2-7; 9 bases map to TRBD2. The CDR3 length is 16 residues. Trimming removed 1 base from V and 9 bases from J; junction bases left unmatched: 14. Germline values: CDR1 SGHNT, CDR2 YYREEE (reference sequence). DNA of the CDR3: TGTGCCAGCAGCTTGACAGCCGGCGGGAGGGCCGTATGGCAGTACTTC. Translating gives CASSLTAGGRAVWQYF.

Of note for this clonotype: This may be a read error: a much more frequent sequence differs by one nucleotide. The chain is built from TRBV13 and TRBJ1-4; TRBD1 might be the D (6 bases). This CDR3 spans 16 amino acids. Germline CDR1 and CDR2: PRHDT and FYEKMQ (reference sequence). CDR3 region: CASSTSPGQPRGKPFF. The CDR3 DNA sequence: TGTGCCAGCAGCACGTCACCGGGACAACCCCGCGGAAAACCGTTTTTT.